This T cell receptor beta chain was recovered during a study of cytomegalovirus exposure and HLA in healthy donors. Germline trimming cut 0 bases from V and 3 bases from J; bases unmatched to any gene: 9. Germline assignment: CDR1 SGHNT and CDR2 YYREEE (reference sequence). This CDR3 has 17 residues. Concerning this clone: Its specificity is not known.

With 60 Vbeta and 13 Jbeta primers, the PCR was carried out. The data were produced by immunoSEQ multiplex PCR, yet TCRdb's version contains in-frame clones alone and is incomplete. In the table there are some 100,000 clones, around 80% of which are singletons. Findings of the study overall: It was reported that TCR beta sequences correctly inferred the HLA-A and HLA-B alleles for most subjects. Within the data, a cluster of highly shared sequence variants was likely a sequencing artifact.

What was sequenced was PBMCs. The clonotype originates from a woman between 18 and 29 years old in good health and CMV-seronegative. The V call is TRBV5-4, the J call TRBJ2-5; 9 bases fit TRBD2. As DNA, the CDR3 is TGTGCCAGCAGCTTGGTGCGGGGGGGCTGGAGTGAAGAGACCCAGTACTTC. Translated: CASSLVRGGWSEETQYF.